The 14 T cell receptor beta chains below were found in one sample sequenced in a study of blood T cell repertoires in COVID-19. The table came from immunoSEQ multiplex PCR; TCRdb's copy has only in-frame clones and leaves some out. In the table there are fewer than 200,000 clones, over 70% of which are singletons. Source material: PBMCs or T cells enriched from blood (not recorded which). The receptors here all came from a woman aged 45-65 years in a cohort exposed to, infected with or recovered from COVID-19 (not recorded which).

The rearrangement uses TRBV2 and TRBJ2-5, with D perhaps matching TRBD2 (5 bases). The CDR3 consists of 14 residues. CDR1 is SNHLY, CDR2 FYNNEI, per germline. Trimming pared 4 bases from V and 1 base from J, leaving 10 bases between. The CDR3 protein is CASSGRRAQETQYF. The CDR3 coding sequence is TGTGCCAGCAGTGGACGGCGGGCCCAAGAGACCCAGTACTTC.

The chain employs TRBV11-3 and TRBJ2-2; weak D call: TRBD2 (6 bases). The CDR3 contains 14 residues. Trimming pared 5 bases from V and 2 bases from J, leaving 9 bases between. Germline CDR1 SGHNT, CDR2 YENEEA. This CDR3 reads CASSLTSNTGELFF. CDR3 nucleotides: TGTGCCAGCAGCCTGACTAGTAACACCGGGGAGCTGTTTTTT.

The gene calls are TRBV3-1 (or the pseudogene TRBV3-2) and TRBJ1-4; D perhaps matches TRBD1 (6 bases). The V gene lost 4 bases and the J gene lost 6 bases, with 15 bases spanning the gap. Germline CDR1 reads LGHDT; CDR2 reads YNNKEL (reference sequence). The CDR3 loop spans 15 amino acids. CDR3 bases: TGTGCCAGCAGCCGAACCGGGACACGAGATGAAAAACTGTTTTTT. This sequence encodes CASSRTGTRDEKLFF.

This clone appeared once. The CDR3, as DNA: TGTGCCAGCTCACCGAACAGGGGGGCAGATACGCAGTATTTT. Residues: CASSPNRGADTQYF. The chain uses TRBV18 and TRBJ2-3; TRBD1 aligns across 8 bases. The CDR3 is made up of 14 amino acids. The trim removed 3 bases at V and 4 bases at J, leaving 3 bases unmatched. Per the germline V gene, CDR1 is KGHSH and CDR2 is LQKENI.

This clone was recorded at least ten times. The rearrangement joins TRBV19 to TRBJ2-3, with 7 bases that match TRBD2. Looked up from germline, CDR1 is LNHDA and CDR2 is SQIVND (reference sequence). V shed 6 bases, J shed 0 bases, and the junction held 12 bases outside the gene matches. The CDR3 has 17 amino acids. CDR3 in amino acids: CASSSGGTKSSTDTQYF. DNA of the CDR3: TGTGCCAGTAGCAGCGGCGGGACTAAATCTAGCACAGATACGCAGTATTTT.

The rearrangement joins TRBV7-2 to TRBJ1-3; possibly TRBD1 for D (5 bases). The CDR3 extends over 14 amino acids. The germline gives CDR1 SGHTA, CDR2 FQGNSA. Trimming removed 2 bases from V and 4 bases from J, with 9 bases in between. CDR3: CASSLQQAGNTIYF. CDR3 DNA sequence: TGTGCCAGCAGCTTACAACAGGCAGGAAACACCATATATTTT.

The rearrangement uses TRBV7-9 and TRBJ2-7, with D uncertain. The CDR3 spans 14 residues. Germline V lookup: CDR1 SEHNR, CDR2 FQNEAQ (reference sequence). The V end was cut by 5 bases, the J end by 5 bases, with 16 bases between. The CDR3 here is CASSPDEVTNEQYF. Here the CDR3 DNA reads TGTGCCAGCAGCCCGGATGAGGTTACTAACGAGCAGTACTTC.

This clone was counted once. The chain joins TRBV19 to TRBJ1-2; 9 bases line up with TRBD1. Germline CDR1 is LNHDA and CDR2 is SQIVND (reference sequence). The CDR3 length is 16 residues. The V segment lost 10 bases and the J segment 0 bases; nucleotides outside the gene matches: 12. The CDR3 DNA sequence: TGTGCCACCCTCGGGACAGGGCGAGGAGCTAACTATGGCTACACCTTC. It specifies CATLGTGRGANYGYTF.

This chain connects TRBV12-5 to TRBJ2-1; 8 bases match TRBD1. The CDR3 sequence is 16 residues long. The germline CDR1 and CDR2 sequences are LGHNT and FRNRAP. The V gene end was trimmed by 0 bases and the J gene end by 6 bases; junction bases not matched to a gene: 7. The CDR3 DNA follows: TGTGCTAGTGGTTTGGTAGGACAGGGTACAGTCAATGAGCAGTTCTTC. This sequence encodes CASGLVGQGTVNEQFF.

As DNA, the CDR3 is TGTGCCAGCCAAAATTCAGGGTGGGAAGCTTTCTTT. Its protein is CASQNSGWEAFF. The chain employs TRBV28 and TRBJ1-1, with D perhaps matching TRBD1 (5 bases). V was shortened by 8 bases and J by 8 bases, with 15 bases between the two germline ends. This CDR3 has 12 amino acids. Germline CDR1 reads MDHEN; CDR2 reads SYDVKM.

This clone was detected only a few times. The chain couples TRBV9 to TRBJ1-5, with D uncertain. Germline lookup yields CDR1 SGDLS and CDR2 YYNGEE. CDR3 length: 14 amino acids. V lost 3 bases and J lost 0, with 7 bases in between. The CDR3 nucleotides are TGTGCCAGCAGCGAGTCAGATAGCAATCAGCCCCAGCATTTT. Its translation is CASSESDSNQPQHF.

The CDR3 nucleotides read TGTGCCAGCAGCCCAGAGACTAGCGGGAGGGGTACGCAGTATTTT. Protein: CASSPETSGRGTQYF. The chain employs TRBV28 and TRBJ2-3; 14 nucleotides agree with TRBD2. The V gene end was trimmed by 6 bases and the J gene end by 8 bases; junction bases not matched to a gene: 7. CDR1 is MDHEN and CDR2 is SYDVKM in the germline V gene. The CDR3 runs to 15 residues. Drawing the rest from reference TRBV28 and TRBJ2-3, the complete variable domain is DVKVTQSSRYLVKRTGEKVFLECVQDMDHENMFWYRQDPGLGLRLIYFSYDVKMKEKGDIPEGYSVSREKKERFSLILESASTNQTSMYLCASSPETSGRGTQYFGPGTRLTVL.

This rearrangement joins TRBV28 to TRBJ1-1; 10 bases agree with TRBD1. Germline CDR1 reads MDHEN; CDR2 reads SYDVKM. This CDR3 has 18 amino acids. Germline trimming cut 5 bases from V and 3 bases from J; bases unmatched to any gene: 15. CDR3 sequence: CASSRLGQGQAWDTEAFF. The CDR3 nucleotides are TGTGCCAGCAGTCGCCTGGGACAGGGGCAGGCATGGGACACTGAAGCTTTCTTT.

The chain carries TRBV6-5 and TRBJ1-2, with a possible D match to TRBD1 (6 bases). This CDR3 is 13 amino acids long. Trimming stripped 6 bases from V and 4 bases from J, with 12 bases between. CDR1 is MNHEY, CDR2 SVGAGI, per germline. The CDR3 region is CASSLQGSYGYTF. For the CDR3, the DNA is TGTGCCAGCAGCCTACAGGGTTCCTATGGCTACACCTTC.